This entry describes one T cell receptor beta chain. Membership in each cohort depended on participant-reported clinical history. This sample was included in a study of blood T cell repertoires in COVID-19. The table came from immunoSEQ multiplex PCR; TCRdb's copy has only in-frame clones and leaves some out. The repertoire has some 250,000 clones, roughly nine tenths of them found once; the top ten carry 0.95% to 1.5%. This TCR derives from a human donor in a cohort exposed to, infected with or recovered from COVID-19 (not recorded which). The donor label of this sample is uncertain. Sequenced input: PBMCs or T cells enriched from blood (not recorded which).

The DNA of the CDR3 is TGTGCCAGCAGCCATTCGTCCGGCTACACCTTC. The encoded protein is CASSHSSGYTF. The chain links TRBV3-1 (or the pseudogene TRBV3-2) to TRBJ1-2; no firm D call. Germline V CDR1 and CDR2: LGHDT, YNNKEL (reference sequence). The germline V and J ends were trimmed by 3 bases and 8 bases, with 7 bases remaining between them. The CDR3 is made up of 11 amino acids.